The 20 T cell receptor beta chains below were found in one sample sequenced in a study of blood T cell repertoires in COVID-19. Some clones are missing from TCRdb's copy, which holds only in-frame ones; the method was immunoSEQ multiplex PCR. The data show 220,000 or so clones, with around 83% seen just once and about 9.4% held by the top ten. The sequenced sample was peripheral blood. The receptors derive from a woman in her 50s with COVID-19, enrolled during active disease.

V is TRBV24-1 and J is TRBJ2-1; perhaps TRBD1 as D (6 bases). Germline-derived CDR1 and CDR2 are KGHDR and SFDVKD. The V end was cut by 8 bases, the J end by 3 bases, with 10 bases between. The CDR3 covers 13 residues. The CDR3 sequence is CATTRDNYNEQFF. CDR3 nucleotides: TGTGCCACCACCAGGGACAACTACAATGAGCAGTTCTTC.

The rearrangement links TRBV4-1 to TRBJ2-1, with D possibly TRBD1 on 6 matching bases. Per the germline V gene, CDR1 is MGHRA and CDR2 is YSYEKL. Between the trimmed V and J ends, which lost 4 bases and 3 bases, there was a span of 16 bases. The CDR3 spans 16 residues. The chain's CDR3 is CASSRLTGFDYNEQFF. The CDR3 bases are TGCGCCAGCAGCCGCCTGACAGGTTTCGACTACAATGAGCAGTTCTTC.

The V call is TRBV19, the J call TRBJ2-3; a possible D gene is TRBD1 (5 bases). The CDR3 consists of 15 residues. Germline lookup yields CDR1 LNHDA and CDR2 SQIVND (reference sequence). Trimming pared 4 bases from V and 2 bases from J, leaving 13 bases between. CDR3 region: CASSTNTGNTDTQYF. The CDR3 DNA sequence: TGTGCCAGTAGTACAAATACAGGAAACACAGATACGCAGTATTTT.

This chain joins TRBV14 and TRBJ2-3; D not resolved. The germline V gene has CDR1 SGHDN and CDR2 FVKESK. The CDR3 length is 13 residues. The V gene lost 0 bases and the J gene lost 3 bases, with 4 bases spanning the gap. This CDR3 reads CASSQDMTDTQYF. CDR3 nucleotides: TGTGCCAGCAGCCAAGATATGACAGATACGCAGTATTTT.

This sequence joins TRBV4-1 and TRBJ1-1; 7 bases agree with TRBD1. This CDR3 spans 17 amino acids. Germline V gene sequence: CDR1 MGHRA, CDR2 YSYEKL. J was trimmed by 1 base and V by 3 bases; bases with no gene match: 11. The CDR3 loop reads CASSHSPPTGANTEAFF. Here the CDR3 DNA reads TGCGCCAGCAGCCATTCGCCCCCTACAGGGGCGAACACTGAAGCTTTCTTT.

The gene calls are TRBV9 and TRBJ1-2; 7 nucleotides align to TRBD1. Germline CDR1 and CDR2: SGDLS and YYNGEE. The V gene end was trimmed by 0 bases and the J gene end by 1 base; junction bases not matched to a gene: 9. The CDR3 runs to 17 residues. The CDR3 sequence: CASSVEIPGQYNYGYTF. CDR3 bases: TGTGCCAGCAGCGTAGAAATTCCGGGACAGTATAACTATGGCTACACCTTC.

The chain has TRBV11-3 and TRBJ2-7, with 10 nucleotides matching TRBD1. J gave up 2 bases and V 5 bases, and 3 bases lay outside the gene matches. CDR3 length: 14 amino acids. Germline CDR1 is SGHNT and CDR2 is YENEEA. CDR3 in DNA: TGTGCCAGCAGCGGACAGGGGGGAACCTACGAGCAGTACTTC. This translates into CASSGQGGTYEQYF.

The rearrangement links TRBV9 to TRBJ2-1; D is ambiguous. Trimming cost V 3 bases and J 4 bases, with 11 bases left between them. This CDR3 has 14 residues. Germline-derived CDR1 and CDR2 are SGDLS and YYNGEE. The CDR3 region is CASSDRPEYNEQFF. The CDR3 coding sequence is TGTGCCAGCAGCGACCGTCCAGAATACAATGAGCAGTTCTTC.

CDR3: CASSFVIAEGNEQFF. The CDR3, as DNA: TGTGCCAGCAGCTTTGTGATAGCGGAAGGGAATGAGCAGTTCTTC. The V and J genes are TRBV11-2 and TRBJ2-1; possibly TRBD2 for D (6 bases). Germline lookup yields CDR1 SGHAT and CDR2 FQNNGV. V gave up 3 bases and J gave up 7 bases, with 16 bases separating them. The CDR3 is made up of 15 amino acids.

The CDR3 DNA reads as TGTGCCAGCAGCTTAACCCCACTGAGCTCCTACAATGAGCAGTTCTTC. Encoded protein: CASSLTPLSSYNEQFF. The chain joins TRBV9 to TRBJ2-1, with D unresolved. Trimming cost V 4 bases and J 0 bases, with 14 bases left between them. The CDR3 is made up of 16 amino acids. The germline CDR1 and CDR2 sequences are SGDLS and YYNGEE.

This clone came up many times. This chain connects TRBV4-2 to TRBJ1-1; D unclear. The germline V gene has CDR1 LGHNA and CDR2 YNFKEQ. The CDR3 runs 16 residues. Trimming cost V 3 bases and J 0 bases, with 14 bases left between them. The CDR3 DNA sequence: TGTGCCAGCAGCCAGACCCGGACGGGAATGAACACTGAAGCTTTCTTT. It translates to CASSQTRTGMNTEAFF.

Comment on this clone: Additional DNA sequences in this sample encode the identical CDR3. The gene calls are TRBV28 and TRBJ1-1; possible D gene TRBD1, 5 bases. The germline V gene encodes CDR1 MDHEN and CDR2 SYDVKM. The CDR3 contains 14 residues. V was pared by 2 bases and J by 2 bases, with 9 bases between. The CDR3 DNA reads TGTGCCAGCAGTTTACAGGGCCTAAACACTGAAGCTTTCTTT. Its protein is CASSLQGLNTEAFF.

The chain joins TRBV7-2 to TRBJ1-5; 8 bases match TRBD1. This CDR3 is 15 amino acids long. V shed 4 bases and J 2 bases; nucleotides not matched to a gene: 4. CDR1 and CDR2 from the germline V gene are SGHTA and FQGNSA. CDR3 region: CASSSGQGGNQPQHF. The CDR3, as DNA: TGTGCCAGCAGCTCCGGACAGGGCGGCAATCAGCCCCAGCATTTT.

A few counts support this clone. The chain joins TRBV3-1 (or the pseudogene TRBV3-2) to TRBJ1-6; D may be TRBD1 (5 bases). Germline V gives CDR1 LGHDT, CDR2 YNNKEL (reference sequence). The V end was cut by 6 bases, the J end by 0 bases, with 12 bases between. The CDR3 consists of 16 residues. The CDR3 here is CASSSYRSSYNSPLHF. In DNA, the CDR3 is TGTGCCAGCAGTTCATACAGGAGCTCCTATAATTCACCCCTCCACTTT.

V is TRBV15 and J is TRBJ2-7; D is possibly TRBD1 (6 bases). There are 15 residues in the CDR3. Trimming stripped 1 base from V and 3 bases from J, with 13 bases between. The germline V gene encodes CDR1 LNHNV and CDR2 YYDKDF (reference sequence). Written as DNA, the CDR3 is TGTGCCACCAGCAGAGGGGGCAGGGGCCTCTACGAGCAGTACTTC. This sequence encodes CATSRGGRGLYEQYF.

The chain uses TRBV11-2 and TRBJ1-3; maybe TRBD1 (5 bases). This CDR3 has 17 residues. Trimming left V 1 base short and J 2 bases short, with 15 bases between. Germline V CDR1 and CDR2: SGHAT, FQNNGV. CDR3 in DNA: TGTGCCAGCAGCTTAGGGAAAGGGGCGGTAACTGGAAACACCATATATTTT. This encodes CASSLGKGAVTGNTIYF.

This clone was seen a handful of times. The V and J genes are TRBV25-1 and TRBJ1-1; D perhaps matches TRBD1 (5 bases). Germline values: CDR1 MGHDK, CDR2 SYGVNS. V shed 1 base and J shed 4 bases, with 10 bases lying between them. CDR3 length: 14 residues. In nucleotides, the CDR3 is TGTGCCAGCAGTGAATGGCAGGGAAGCACTGAAGCTTTCTTT. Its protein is CASSEWQGSTEAFF. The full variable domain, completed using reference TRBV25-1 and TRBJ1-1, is EADIYQTPRYLVIGTGKKITLECSQTMGHDKMYWYQQDPGMELHLIHYSYGVNSTEKGDLSSESTVSRIRTEHFPLTLESARPSHTSQYLCASSEWQGSTEAFFGQGTRLTVV.

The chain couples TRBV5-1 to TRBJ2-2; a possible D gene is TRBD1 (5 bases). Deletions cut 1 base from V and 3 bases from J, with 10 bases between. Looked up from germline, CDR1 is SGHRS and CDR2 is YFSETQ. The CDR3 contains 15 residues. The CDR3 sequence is CASSLRTPDTGELFF. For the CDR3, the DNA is TGCGCCAGCAGCTTGCGGACACCTGACACCGGGGAGCTGTTTTTT.

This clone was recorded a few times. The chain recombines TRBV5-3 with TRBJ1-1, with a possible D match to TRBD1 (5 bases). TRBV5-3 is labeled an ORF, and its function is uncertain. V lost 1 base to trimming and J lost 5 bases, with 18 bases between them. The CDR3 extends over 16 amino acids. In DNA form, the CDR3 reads TGTGCCAGAAGCTTGTATTGGGAGGGGCGGGGGACTGAAGCTTTCTTT. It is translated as CARSLYWEGRGTEAFF.

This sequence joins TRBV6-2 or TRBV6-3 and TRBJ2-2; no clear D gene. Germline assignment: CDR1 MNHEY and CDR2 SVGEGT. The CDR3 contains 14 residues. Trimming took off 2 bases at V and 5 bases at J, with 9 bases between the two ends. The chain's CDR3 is CASSYVAVTGELFF. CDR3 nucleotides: TGTGCCAGCAGTTACGTAGCAGTAACCGGGGAGCTGTTTTTT.